The 28 T cell receptor beta chains presented below share a single source sample, sequenced in a study of blood T cell repertoires in COVID-19. Repertoires were generated with immunoSEQ multiplex PCR, while TCRdb's copy carries only in-frame clones and drops some. The table shows 120,000 to 150,000 clones, with about 87% occurring only once. Sequenced material: PBMCs or T cells enriched from blood (not recorded which). These TCRs come from a man aged 50-60 years in a cohort exposed to, infected with or recovered from COVID-19 (not recorded which).

This clone was picked up many times. This chain links TRBV7-9 with TRBJ1-2; no clear D. Germline V gene data show CDR1 as SEHNR and CDR2 as FQNEAQ (reference sequence). This CDR3 is built from 15 residues. V lost 1 base to trimming and J lost 4 bases, with 13 bases between them. CDR3 amino acids: CASSLERRDTYGYTF. The CDR3 coding sequence is TGTGCCAGCAGCTTAGAGAGGAGGGATACCTATGGCTACACCTTC. The variable domain in full, with the rest retrieved from reference TRBV7-9 and TRBJ1-2, is DTGVSQNPRHKITKRGQNVTFRCDPISEHNRLYWYRQTLGQGPEFLTYFQNEAQLEKSRLLSDRFSAERPKGSFSTLEIQRTEQGDSAMYLCASSLERRDTYGYTFGSGTRLTVV.

The gene calls are TRBV19 and TRBJ2-3, with D possibly TRBD1 on 6 matching bases. This CDR3 region has 13 residues. Per germline, CDR1 LNHDA and CDR2 SQIVND (reference sequence). The ends were cut back, 6 bases at V and 1 base at J, with 8 bases in the middle. The CDR3 sequence: CASRRQGTDTQYF. CDR3 in DNA: TGTGCCAGTAGGCGACAGGGCACAGATACGCAGTATTTT. Drawing the rest from reference TRBV19 and TRBJ2-3, the complete variable domain is DGGITQSPKYLFRKEGQNVTLSCEQNLNHDAMYWYRQDPGQGLRLIYYSQIVNDFQKGDIAEGYSVSREKKESFPLTVTSAQKNPTAFYLCASRRQGTDTQYFGPGTRLTVL.

The rearrangement links TRBV18 to TRBJ2-7, with D perhaps TRBD2 (5 bases). This CDR3 is 14 amino acids long. The germline gives CDR1 KGHSH, CDR2 LQKENI. Trimming stripped 3 bases from V and 4 bases from J, with 13 bases between. Here the CDR3 reads CASSPAGLGYEQYF. In nucleotides, the CDR3 is TGTGCCAGCTCACCCGCGGGTTTGGGGTACGAGCAGTACTTC.

The CDR3: CASRPGTENIQYF. The DNA of the CDR3 is TGTGCCAGCAGGCCCGGGACAGAAAACATTCAGTACTTC. The J gene is TRBJ2-4, the V gene TRBV6-5; the match to TRBD1 covers 7 bases. There are 13 residues in the CDR3. The ends lost 6 bases at V and 5 bases at J; junction bases unmatched: 4. Germline V gene data show CDR1 as MNHEY and CDR2 as SVGAGI.

The chain has TRBV11-2 and TRBJ1-1; D is undetermined. CDR3 length: 15 amino acids. Germline CDR1 SGHAT, CDR2 FQNNGV. V lost 5 bases and J lost 4, with 17 bases in between. The CDR3 sequence: CASSPRPSEGTEAFF. In DNA form, the CDR3 reads TGTGCCAGCAGCCCTCGCCCTAGCGAGGGCACTGAAGCTTTCTTT.

This clone was detected only once. The chain combines TRBV7-8 with TRBJ2-7; 7 bases are a match to TRBD2. Germline values: CDR1 SGHVS, CDR2 FQNEAQ. CDR3 size: 15 residues. V lost 4 bases and J lost 4; bases outside the gene matches: 10. The CDR3 DNA reads TGTGCCAGCAGCTCGCGGGGGAGTCCAATTTACGAGCAGTACTTC. It specifies CASSSRGSPIYEQYF.

This chain joins TRBV6-1 and TRBJ2-1; 9 bases map to TRBD2. Germline assignment: CDR1 MNHNS and CDR2 SASEGT. Losses at the gene ends were 2 bases for V and 0 bases for J; bases not matched to a gene: 2. The length of the CDR3 is 16 residues. The CDR3, as DNA: TGTGCCAGCAGTGAAAGCGGGAGGCTCTCCTACAATGAGCAGTTCTTC. This sequence encodes CASSESGRLSYNEQFF.

This chain connects TRBV19 to TRBJ1-6; the D is unclear. Germline CDR1 and CDR2: LNHDA and SQIVND (reference sequence). Trimming shortened V by 1 base and J by 10 bases, and 14 bases separated the two germline ends. The CDR3 totals 15 residues. CDR3 sequence (DNA): TGTGCCAGTAGTATAGTTCGGCGTGAGGAATCACCCCTCCACTTT. This sequence encodes CASSIVRREESPLHF.

This rearrangement joins TRBV27 to TRBJ1-2; D is possibly TRBD1 (6 bases). Germline V gene data show CDR1 as MNHEY and CDR2 as SMNVEV (reference sequence). Trimming stripped 3 bases from V and 0 bases from J, with 11 bases between. The CDR3 has 15 amino acids. CDR3 nucleotides: TGTGCCAGCAGTTTGGGAGGGGGAGCTAACTATGGCTACACCTTC. This translates into CASSLGGGANYGYTF.

The chain joins TRBV11-2 to TRBJ1-2; 7 bases are a match to TRBD1. V was pared by 4 bases and J by 4 bases, with 6 bases of the junction left unmatched. Germline loops: CDR1 SGHAT, CDR2 FQNNGV. CDR3 length equals 14 residues. The CDR3 sequence is CASSSTGVSYGYTF. CDR3 nucleotides: TGTGCCAGCAGCTCCACAGGGGTTAGCTATGGCTACACCTTC.

In nucleotides, the CDR3 is TGTGCCAGCAGCTTGTCGCAGGGCCGGCGGGGGGAGACCCAGTACTTC. Protein product: CASSLSQGRRGETQYF. The rearrangement joins TRBV5-8 to TRBJ2-5; the match to TRBD2 covers 7 bases. The trim removed 1 base at V and 5 bases at J, leaving 11 bases unmatched. Germline lookup yields CDR1 SGHTS and CDR2 YDEGEE. CDR3 length: 16 residues.

The chain combines TRBV27 with TRBJ2-2; D gene unclear. The CDR3 totals 15 residues. The V and J ends lost 8 bases and 2 bases respectively, with 15 bases between them. The germline V gene encodes CDR1 MNHEY and CDR2 SMNVEV (reference sequence). The CDR3 is CASRRGAANTGELFF. The CDR3 coding sequence is TGTGCCAGCCGCCGTGGAGCAGCTAACACCGGGGAGCTGTTTTTT.

V is TRBV24-1 and J is TRBJ1-1; possibly TRBD1 for D (6 bases). The CDR3 spans 14 residues. Germline CDR1 and CDR2: KGHDR and SFDVKD. Trimming took 1 base from V and 2 from J, leaving 7 bases between them. The CDR3 loop reads CATSDFGGNTEAFF. CDR3 nucleotides: TGTGCCACCAGTGATTTTGGGGGCAACACTGAAGCTTTCTTT.

This chain joins TRBV7-2 and TRBJ2-1, with 11 bases aligning to TRBD2. CDR3 size: 18 residues. The V and J ends lost 0 bases and 8 bases, in that order; junction bases with no gene match: 12. Looked up from germline, CDR1 is SGHTA and CDR2 is FQGNSA. CDR3 coding DNA: TGTGCCAGCAGCTTAGCCTTTGCTAGCGGGGGGCTAGGGGATGAGCAGTTCTTC. Its protein product is CASSLAFASGGLGDEQFF.

Concerning this clone: A read error may account for a junction end that differs from germline. The chain carries TRBV2 and TRBJ2-7; perhaps TRBD1 as D (5 bases). This CDR3 region has 13 residues. Germline V lookup: CDR1 SNHLY, CDR2 FYNNEI. CDR3 protein: CASRATNRNPFDF. In DNA form, the CDR3 reads TGTGCCAGCAGGGCTACAAACAGGAACCCCTTCGACTTC.

The chain combines TRBV24-1 with TRBJ2-3, with a weak D call TRBD2 (5 bases). Germline V gives CDR1 KGHDR, CDR2 SFDVKD. The CDR3 sequence is 16 residues long. V was clipped by 2 bases and J by 0 bases, with 11 bases between them. The CDR3, as DNA: TGTGCCACCAGTGATTCCCGGACTGTTAGCACAGATACGCAGTATTTT. It yields the protein CATSDSRTVSTDTQYF.

The V call is TRBV10-1, the J call TRBJ2-5; D gene unclear. Germline V gene lookup returns CDR1 WNHNN and CDR2 SYGVQD (reference sequence). The germline V and J ends were trimmed by 6 bases and 2 bases, with 10 bases remaining between them. The CDR3 length is 13 residues. Here the CDR3 reads CASRLTSQETQYF. The CDR3, as DNA: TGCGCCAGCAGGCTGACAAGTCAAGAGACCCAGTACTTC.

The chain links TRBV4-1 to TRBJ2-7, with a tentative D call TRBD1 (5 bases). Germline assignment: CDR1 MGHRA and CDR2 YSYEKL. CDR3 size: 13 residues. V lost 1 base, J lost 2 bases, and 6 bases lay in between. CDR3 nucleotide sequence: TGCGCCAGCAGCCAAGGACAGACCTACGAGCAGTACTTC. Amino acid sequence: CASSQGQTYEQYF.

This chain links TRBV5-1 with TRBJ2-1, with TRBD2 matching over 9 bases. The CDR3 contains 18 residues. V dropped 4 bases and J dropped 4; count of bases not matched to a gene: 15. Per germline, CDR1 SGHRS and CDR2 YFSETQ. Written as DNA, the CDR3 is TGCGCCAGCAGCCTCGGACTAGCGACCAGCCCACCTTACAATGAGCAGTTCTTC. Protein product: CASSLGLATSPPYNEQFF.

The V call is TRBV10-3, the J call TRBJ2-5; TRBD1 matches 10 bases. The CDR3 contains 14 residues. With V trimmed by 6 bases and J by 4 bases, 5 bases remained unmatched. The germline V gene encodes CDR1 ENHRY and CDR2 SYGVKD. The CDR3 reads CAIRKDRGSETQYF. CDR3 in DNA: TGTGCCATCAGAAAGGACAGGGGGTCAGAGACCCAGTACTTC.

The rearrangement uses TRBV11-2 and TRBJ2-1, with TRBD2 identical over 11 bases. Trimming at V came to 6 bases and at J to 0 bases, leaving 7 bases not matched to a gene. CDR3 size: 17 residues. Germline CDR1 is SGHAT and CDR2 is FQNNGV. The CDR3 DNA follows: TGTGCCAGCAGTTTCGGGACTAGCGGTAGCTCCTACAATGAGCAGTTCTTC. Its protein is CASSFGTSGSSYNEQFF.

The chain uses TRBV27 and TRBJ2-7; 11 bases map to TRBD2. Germline lookup yields CDR1 MNHEY and CDR2 SMNVEV (reference sequence). V lost 4 bases, J lost 1 base, and 6 bases stayed unmatched. The CDR3 runs to 16 residues. The CDR3 DNA reads TGTGCCAGCAGTTCAATAGCGGGAGGGCGGTCCTACGAGCAGTACTTC. It yields the protein CASSSIAGGRSYEQYF.

The J gene is TRBJ1-5, the V gene TRBV19; D may be TRBD1 (6 bases). The CDR3 has 15 residues. Germline CDR1 reads LNHDA; CDR2 reads SQIVND (reference sequence). V was cut by 7 bases and J by 6 bases, with 19 bases left in between. CDR3 sequence reads: CASIPTGLDGQPQHF. The CDR3 bases are TGTGCCAGTATCCCTACAGGGCTTGACGGTCAGCCCCAGCATTTT. The full variable domain, completed using reference TRBV19 and TRBJ1-5, is DGGITQSPKYLFRKEGQNVTLSCEQNLNHDAMYWYRQDPGQGLRLIYYSQIVNDFQKGDIAEGYSVSREKKESFPLTVTSAQKNPTAFYLCASIPTGLDGQPQHFGDGTRLSIL.

The chain recombines TRBV5-1 with TRBJ2-1; 10 nucleotides match TRBD1. This CDR3 comprises 15 residues. CDR1 SGHRS and CDR2 YFSETQ come from the germline V gene. V shed 2 bases, J shed 8 bases, and the junction held 7 bases outside the gene matches. The CDR3 nucleotides are TGCGCCAGCAGCTTCACCGGGACAGGGGCCCATGAGCAGTTCTTC. Its protein is CASSFTGTGAHEQFF.

This chain uses TRBV5-1 with TRBJ2-7, with 7 bases identical to TRBD2. With V trimmed by 4 bases and J by 1 base, 8 bases remained unmatched. Germline CDR1 is SGHRS and CDR2 is YFSETQ. This CDR3 has 15 residues. The CDR3 DNA is TGCGCCAGCAGCCTGGGAGGGATGGGGTCCTACGAGCAGTACTTC. Translating gives CASSLGGMGSYEQYF.

The V and J genes are TRBV11-2 and TRBJ2-3; no clear D. The V end was cut by 7 bases, the J end by 5 bases, with 10 bases between. Germline-derived CDR1 and CDR2 are SGHAT and FQNNGV. The CDR3 is 12 amino acids. In DNA, the CDR3 is TGTGCCAGCAACCGCGCCGGAGATACGCAGTATTTT. As protein: CASNRAGDTQYF.

J is TRBJ2-2 and V is TRBV29-1, with D unresolved. The V gene's germline CDR1 is SQVTM and CDR2 ANQGSEA. Trimming took off 5 bases at V and 2 bases at J, with 9 bases between the two ends. This CDR3 contains 13 residues. CDR3 DNA sequence: TGCAGCGTTTCCGAACACAACACCGGGGAGCTGTTTTTT. Its protein product is CSVSEHNTGELFF.

The chain links TRBV3-1 (or the pseudogene TRBV3-2) to TRBJ2-3; TRBD1 agrees at 7 bases. V shed 4 bases and J 8 bases; nucleotides not matched to a gene: 3. CDR3 length: 12 amino acids. Germline CDR1 reads LGHDT; CDR2 reads YNNKEL (reference sequence). The CDR3 protein is CASSRSGGTQYF. The CDR3 coding sequence is TGTGCCAGCAGCCGTTCAGGGGGTACGCAGTATTTT.